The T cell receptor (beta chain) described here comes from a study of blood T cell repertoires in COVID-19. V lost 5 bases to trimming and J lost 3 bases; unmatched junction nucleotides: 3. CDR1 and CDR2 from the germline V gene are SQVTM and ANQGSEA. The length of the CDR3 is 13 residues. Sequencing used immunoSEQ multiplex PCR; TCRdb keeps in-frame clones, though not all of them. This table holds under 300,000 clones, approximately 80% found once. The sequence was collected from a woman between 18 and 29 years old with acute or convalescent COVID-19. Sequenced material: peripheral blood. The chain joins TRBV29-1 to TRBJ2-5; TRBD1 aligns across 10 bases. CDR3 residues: CSVRGTGEETQYF. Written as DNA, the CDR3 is TGCAGCGTTAGGGGGACAGGGGAAGAGACCCAGTACTTC.